The 6 T cell receptor beta chains below all came from one sample that was sequenced in a study of blood T cell repertoires in COVID-19. The data were produced by immunoSEQ multiplex PCR, yet TCRdb's version contains in-frame clones alone and is incomplete. The table shows some 300,000 clones, with around 87% occurring only once. Sequenced input: peripheral blood. The receptors shown here come from a man in his sixties or seventies with acute or convalescent COVID-19.

The CDR3: CASSHSTNEKLFF. The CDR3 coding sequence is TGTGCCAGCAGCCACTCAACTAATGAAAAACTGTTTTTT. The chain is built from TRBV3-1 (or the pseudogene TRBV3-2) and TRBJ1-4; D is unresolved. The CDR3 length is 13 residues. CDR1 is LGHDT, CDR2 YNNKEL, per germline (reference sequence). The V and J ends lost 3 bases and 0 bases respectively, with 2 bases between them.

The genes are TRBV7-3 and TRBJ1-1; D gene unclear. The CDR3 totals 13 residues. Germline V gives CDR1 SGHTA, CDR2 FQGTGA. V was cut by 3 bases and J by 1 base, with 6 bases left in between. DNA for the CDR3: TGTGCCAGCAGCTTCCACGGGAACACTGAAGCTTTCTTT. It encodes CASSFHGNTEAFF.

There are a few counts of this clone. The chain uses TRBV7-6 and TRBJ1-4; 7 bases map to TRBD1. Germline V gives CDR1 SGHVS, CDR2 FNYEAQ. Trimming at V came to 5 bases and at J to 7 bases, leaving 4 bases not matched to a gene. The CDR3 is 13 residues long. The CDR3 sequence is CASSGRQGEKLFF. CDR3 sequence (DNA): TGTGCCAGCAGCGGGAGACAGGGTGAAAAACTGTTTTTT. Together with reference TRBV7-6 and TRBJ1-4, the CDR3 gives the full variable domain: GAGVSQSPRYKVTKRGQDVALRCDPISGHVSLYWYRQALGQGPEFLTYFNYEAQQDKSGLPNDRFSAERPEGSISTLTIQRTEQRDSAMYRCASSGRQGEKLFFGSGTQLSVL.

CDR3 protein: CASSLGGQGIYEQYF. The CDR3 DNA sequence: TGTGCCAGCAGCTTGGGGGGACAGGGGATCTACGAGCAGTACTTC. The chain couples TRBV5-4 to TRBJ2-7; 10 bases are shared with TRBD1. Germline values: CDR1 SGHNT, CDR2 YYREEE (reference sequence). V was pared by 0 bases and J by 3 bases, with 3 bases of the junction left unmatched. The CDR3 loop spans 15 amino acids.

A note on this clone: The sample carries other DNA sequences with the same CDR3. The CDR3, as DNA: TGTGCCAGCAGTTTCGCCGGAGCCTACGAGCAGTACTTC. Its translation is CASSFAGAYEQYF. The rearrangement joins TRBV27 to TRBJ2-7; no reliable D call. Trimming took 3 bases from V and 2 from J, leaving 8 bases between them. Germline-derived CDR1 and CDR2 are MNHEY and SMNVEV (reference sequence). CDR3 length equals 13 residues.

This chain joins TRBV24-1 and TRBJ2-5; maybe TRBD1 (5 bases). The V and J ends lost 3 bases and 5 bases respectively, with 15 bases between them. Germline-derived CDR1 and CDR2 are KGHDR and SFDVKD. The CDR3 contains 15 residues. CDR3 sequence (DNA): TGTGCCACCAGTGATCCGACAGACCCCAGGGAGACCCAGTACTTC. Protein: CATSDPTDPRETQYF.